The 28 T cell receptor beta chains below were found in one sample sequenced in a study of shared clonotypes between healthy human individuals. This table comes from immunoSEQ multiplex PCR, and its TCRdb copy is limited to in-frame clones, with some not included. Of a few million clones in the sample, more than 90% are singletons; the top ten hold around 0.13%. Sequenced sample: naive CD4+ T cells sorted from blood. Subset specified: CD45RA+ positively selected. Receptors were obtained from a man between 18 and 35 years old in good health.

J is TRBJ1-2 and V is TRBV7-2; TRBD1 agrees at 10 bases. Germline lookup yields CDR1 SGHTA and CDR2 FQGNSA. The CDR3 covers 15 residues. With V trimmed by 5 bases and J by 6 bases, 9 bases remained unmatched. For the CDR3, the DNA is TGTGCCAGCAGCCCACCCGGGACAGGGGTAAATGGCTACACCTTC. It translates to CASSPPGTGVNGYTF.

CDR3 DNA: TGTGCCAGCAGTGAAGTCCCCACTGAAGCTTTCTTT. It encodes CASSEVPTEAFF. The J gene is TRBJ1-1, the V gene TRBV6-1; no reliable D call. V was clipped by 1 base and J by 4 bases, with 4 bases between them. Per the germline V gene, CDR1 is MNHNS and CDR2 is SASEGT. The CDR3 totals 12 residues.

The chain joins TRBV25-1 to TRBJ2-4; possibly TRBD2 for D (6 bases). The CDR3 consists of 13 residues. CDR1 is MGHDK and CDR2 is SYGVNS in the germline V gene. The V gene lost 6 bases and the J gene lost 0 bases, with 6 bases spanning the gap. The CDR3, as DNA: TGTGCCAGCAGGGGACTAGCCAAAAACATTCAGTACTTC. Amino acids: CASRGLAKNIQYF.

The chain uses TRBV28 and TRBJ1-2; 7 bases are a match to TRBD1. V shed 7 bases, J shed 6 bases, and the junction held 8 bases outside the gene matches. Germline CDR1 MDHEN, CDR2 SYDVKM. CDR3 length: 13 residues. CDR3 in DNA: TGTGCCAGCATTCCACCGGGACAGCATGGCTACACCTTC. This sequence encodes CASIPPGQHGYTF.

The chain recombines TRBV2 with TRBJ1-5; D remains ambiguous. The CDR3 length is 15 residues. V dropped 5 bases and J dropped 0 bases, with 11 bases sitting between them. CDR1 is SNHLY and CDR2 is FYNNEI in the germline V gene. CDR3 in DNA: TGTGCCAGCAGTCCTAGGTCCTCTAGCAATCAGCCCCAGCATTTT. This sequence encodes CASSPRSSSNQPQHF.

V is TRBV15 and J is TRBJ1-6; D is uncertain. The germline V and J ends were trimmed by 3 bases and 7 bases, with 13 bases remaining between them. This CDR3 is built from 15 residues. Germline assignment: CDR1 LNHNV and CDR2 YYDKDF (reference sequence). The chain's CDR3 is CATSSGWGINSPLHF. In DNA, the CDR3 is TGTGCCACCAGCAGCGGTTGGGGAATAAATTCACCCCTCCACTTT.

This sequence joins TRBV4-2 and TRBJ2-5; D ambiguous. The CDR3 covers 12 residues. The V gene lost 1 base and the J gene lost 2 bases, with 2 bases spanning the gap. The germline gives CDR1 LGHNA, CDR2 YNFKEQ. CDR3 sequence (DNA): TGTGCCAGCAGCCAAGCACAAGAGACCCAGTACTTC. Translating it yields CASSQAQETQYF.

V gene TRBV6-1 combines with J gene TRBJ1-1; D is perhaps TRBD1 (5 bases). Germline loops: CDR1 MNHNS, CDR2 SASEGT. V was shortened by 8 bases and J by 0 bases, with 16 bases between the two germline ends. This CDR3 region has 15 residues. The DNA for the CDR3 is TGTGCCAGCGTGATTACCGGGACCCTGAACACTGAAGCTTTCTTT. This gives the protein CASVITGTLNTEAFF.

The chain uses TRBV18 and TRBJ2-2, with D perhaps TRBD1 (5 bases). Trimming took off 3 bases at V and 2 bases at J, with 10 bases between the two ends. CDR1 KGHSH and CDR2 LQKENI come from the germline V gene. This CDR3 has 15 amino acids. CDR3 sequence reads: CASSPRRDNTGELFF. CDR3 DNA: TGTGCCAGCTCACCTCGCAGGGATAACACCGGGGAGCTGTTTTTT.

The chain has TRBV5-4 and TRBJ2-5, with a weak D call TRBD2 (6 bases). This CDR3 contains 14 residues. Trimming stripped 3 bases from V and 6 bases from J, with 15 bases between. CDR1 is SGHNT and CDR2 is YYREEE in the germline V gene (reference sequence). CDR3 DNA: TGTGCCAGCAGCTCATTGGGGGGTGGTCAGACCCAGTACTTC. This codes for CASSSLGGGQTQYF.

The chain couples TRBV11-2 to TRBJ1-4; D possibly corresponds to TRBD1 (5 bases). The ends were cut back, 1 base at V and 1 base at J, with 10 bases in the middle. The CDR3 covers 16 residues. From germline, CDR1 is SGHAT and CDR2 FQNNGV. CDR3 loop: CASSLGGVGTNEKLFF. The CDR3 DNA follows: TGTGCCAGCAGCTTAGGAGGGGTTGGAACTAATGAAAAACTGTTTTTT.

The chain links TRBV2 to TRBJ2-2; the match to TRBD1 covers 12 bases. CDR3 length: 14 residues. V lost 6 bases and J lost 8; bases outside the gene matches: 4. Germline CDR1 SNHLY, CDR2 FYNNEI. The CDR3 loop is CASRGQGASGELFF. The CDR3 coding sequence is TGTGCCAGCAGGGGACAGGGGGCTTCTGGGGAGCTGTTTTTT.

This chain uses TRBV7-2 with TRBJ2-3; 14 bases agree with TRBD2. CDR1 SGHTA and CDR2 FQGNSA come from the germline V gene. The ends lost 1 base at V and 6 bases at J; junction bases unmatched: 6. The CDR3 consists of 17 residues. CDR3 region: CASSLGGLAGVYDTQYF. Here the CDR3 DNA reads TGTGCCAGCAGCTTAGGGGGACTAGCGGGAGTATACGATACGCAGTATTTT.

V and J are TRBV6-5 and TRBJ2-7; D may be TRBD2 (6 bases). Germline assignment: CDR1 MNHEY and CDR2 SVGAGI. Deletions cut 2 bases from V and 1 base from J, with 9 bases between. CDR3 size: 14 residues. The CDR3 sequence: CASSYLGGSYEQYF. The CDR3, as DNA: TGTGCCAGCAGTTACCTCGGGGGTTCCTACGAGCAGTACTTC.

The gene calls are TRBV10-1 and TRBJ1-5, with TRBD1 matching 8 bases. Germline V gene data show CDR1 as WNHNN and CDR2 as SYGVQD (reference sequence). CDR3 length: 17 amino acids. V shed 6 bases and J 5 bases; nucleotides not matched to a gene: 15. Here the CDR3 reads CASRDRGPPKNDQPQHF. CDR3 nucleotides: TGCGCCAGCAGAGACAGGGGCCCACCCAAAAATGATCAGCCCCAGCATTTT.

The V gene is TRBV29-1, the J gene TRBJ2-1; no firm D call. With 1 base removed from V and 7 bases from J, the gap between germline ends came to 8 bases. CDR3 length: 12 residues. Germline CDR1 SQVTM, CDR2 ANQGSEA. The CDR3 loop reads CSVEANRNEQFF. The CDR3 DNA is TGCAGCGTTGAAGCGAACAGAAATGAGCAGTTCTTC.

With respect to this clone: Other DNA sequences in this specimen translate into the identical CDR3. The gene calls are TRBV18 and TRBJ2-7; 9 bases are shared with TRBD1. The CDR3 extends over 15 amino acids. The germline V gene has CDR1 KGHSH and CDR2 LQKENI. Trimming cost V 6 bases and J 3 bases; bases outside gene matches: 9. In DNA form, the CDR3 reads TGTGCCAGCTCCCCGGGACAGGGAGAGGTCTACGAGCAGTACTTC. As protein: CASSPGQGEVYEQYF.

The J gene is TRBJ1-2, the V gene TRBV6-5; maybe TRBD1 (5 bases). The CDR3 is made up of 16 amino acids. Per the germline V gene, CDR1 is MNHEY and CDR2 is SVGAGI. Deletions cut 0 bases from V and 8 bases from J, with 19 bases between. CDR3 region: CASSYSEGSLPIGYTF. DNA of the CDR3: TGTGCCAGCAGTTACTCGGAGGGGTCGCTCCCCATAGGCTACACCTTC.

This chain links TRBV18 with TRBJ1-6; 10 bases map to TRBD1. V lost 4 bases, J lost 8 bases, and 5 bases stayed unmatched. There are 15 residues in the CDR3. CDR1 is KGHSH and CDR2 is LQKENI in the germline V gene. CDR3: CASSLAGTGDSPLHF. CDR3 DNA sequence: TGTGCCAGCTCACTCGCCGGGACAGGGGATTCACCCCTCCACTTT.

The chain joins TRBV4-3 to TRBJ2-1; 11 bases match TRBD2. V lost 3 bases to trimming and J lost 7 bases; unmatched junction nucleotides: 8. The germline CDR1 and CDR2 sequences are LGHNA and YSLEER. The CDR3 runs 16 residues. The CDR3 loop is CASSHVLAGGLNEQFF. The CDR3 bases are TGCGCCAGCAGCCATGTCCTAGCGGGAGGTTTGAATGAGCAGTTCTTC.

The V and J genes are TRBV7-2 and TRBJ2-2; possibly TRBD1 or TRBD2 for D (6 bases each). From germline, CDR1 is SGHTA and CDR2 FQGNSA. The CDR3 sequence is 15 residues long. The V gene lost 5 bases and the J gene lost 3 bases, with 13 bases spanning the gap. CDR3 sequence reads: CASSPEGGYTGELFF. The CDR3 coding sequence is TGTGCCAGCAGCCCCGAGGGGGGATACACCGGGGAGCTGTTTTTT.

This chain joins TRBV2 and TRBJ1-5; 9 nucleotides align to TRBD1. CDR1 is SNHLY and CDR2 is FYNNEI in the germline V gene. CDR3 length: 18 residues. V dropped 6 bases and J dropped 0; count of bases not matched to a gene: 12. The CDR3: CASRAGQGRLLSNQPQHF. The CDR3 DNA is TGTGCCAGCAGGGCAGGACAGGGGCGACTACTTAGCAATCAGCCCCAGCATTTT.

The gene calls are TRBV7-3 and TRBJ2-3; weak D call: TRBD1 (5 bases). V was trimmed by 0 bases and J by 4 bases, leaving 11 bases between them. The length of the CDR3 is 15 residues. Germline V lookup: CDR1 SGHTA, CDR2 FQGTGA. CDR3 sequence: CASSLTGERADTQYF. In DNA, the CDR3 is TGTGCCAGCAGCTTAACAGGGGAAAGAGCAGATACGCAGTATTTT.

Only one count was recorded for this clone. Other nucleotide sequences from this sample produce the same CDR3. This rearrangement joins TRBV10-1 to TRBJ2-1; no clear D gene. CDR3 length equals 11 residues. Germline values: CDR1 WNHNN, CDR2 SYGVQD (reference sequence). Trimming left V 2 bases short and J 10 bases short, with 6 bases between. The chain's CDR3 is CASSEANEQFF. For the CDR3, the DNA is TGCGCCAGCAGTGAGGCCAACGAGCAGTTCTTC.

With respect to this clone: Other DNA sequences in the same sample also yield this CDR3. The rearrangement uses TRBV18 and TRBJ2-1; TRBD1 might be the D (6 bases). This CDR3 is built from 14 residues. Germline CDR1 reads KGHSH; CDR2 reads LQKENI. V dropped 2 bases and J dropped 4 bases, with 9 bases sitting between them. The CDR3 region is CASSPRGQYNEQFF. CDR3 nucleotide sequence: TGTGCCAGCTCACCAAGAGGACAGTACAATGAGCAGTTCTTC.

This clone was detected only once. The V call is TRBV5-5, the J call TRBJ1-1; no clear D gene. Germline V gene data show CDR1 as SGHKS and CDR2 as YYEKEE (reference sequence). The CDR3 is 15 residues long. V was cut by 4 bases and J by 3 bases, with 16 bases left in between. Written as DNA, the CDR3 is TGTGCCAGCAGCGTCACCGGGGAAAGGGACACTGAAGCTTTCTTT. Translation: CASSVTGERDTEAFF.

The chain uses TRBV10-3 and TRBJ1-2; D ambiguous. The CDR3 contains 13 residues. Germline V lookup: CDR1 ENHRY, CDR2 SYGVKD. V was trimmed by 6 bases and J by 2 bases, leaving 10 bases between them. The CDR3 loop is CAIREDGNYGYTF. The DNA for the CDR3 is TGTGCCATCAGAGAGGACGGAAACTATGGCTACACCTTC.

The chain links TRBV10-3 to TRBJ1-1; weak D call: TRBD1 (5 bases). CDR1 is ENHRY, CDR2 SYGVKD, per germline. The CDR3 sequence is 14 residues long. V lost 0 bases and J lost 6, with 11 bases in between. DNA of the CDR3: TGTGCCATCAGTGAGTCTCCAGGGTTCGCTGAAGCTTTCTTT. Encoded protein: CAISESPGFAEAFF.